This T cell receptor (beta chain) is drawn from a study of CD8 T cells in Susac syndrome. The CDR3 loop spans 15 amino acids. Germline lookup yields CDR1 MNHEY and CDR2 SVGAGI. The ends lost 4 bases at V and 6 bases at J; junction bases unmatched: 11. TCR beta sequencing was performed on blood CD8+ and CD4+ T cells. Reverse transcription used roughly 0.5 to 1 ug RNA and random hexamers. MiXCR, applied by TCRdb to the immunoSEQ multiplex PCR reads, yields one record per CDR3 protein. The sample contains fewer than 350,000 distinct CDR3 sequences, 70% to 90% of which appear only once. The TCR was taken from a human donor with multiple sclerosis. Sequenced: CD8+ T cells from PBMCs. The chain employs TRBV6-5 and TRBJ2-7; 8 bases line up with TRBD1. The CDR3 here is CASSSIRTGSGEQYF. The DNA for the CDR3 is TGTGCCAGCAGTTCCATCCGGACAGGGTCTGGCGAGCAGTACTTC.